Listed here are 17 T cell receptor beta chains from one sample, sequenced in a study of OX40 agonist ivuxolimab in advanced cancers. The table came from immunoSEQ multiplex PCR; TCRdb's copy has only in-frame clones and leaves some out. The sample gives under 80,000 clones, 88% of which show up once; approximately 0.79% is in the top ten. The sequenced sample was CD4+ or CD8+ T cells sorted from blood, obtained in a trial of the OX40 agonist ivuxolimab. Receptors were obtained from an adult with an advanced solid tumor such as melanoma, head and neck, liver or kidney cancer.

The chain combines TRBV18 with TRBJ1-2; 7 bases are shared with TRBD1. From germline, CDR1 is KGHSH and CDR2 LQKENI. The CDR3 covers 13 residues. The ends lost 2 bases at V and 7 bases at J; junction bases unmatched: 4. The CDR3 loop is CASSPTGEAGYTF. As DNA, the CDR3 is TGTGCCAGCTCACCAACAGGGGAAGCTGGCTACACCTTC.

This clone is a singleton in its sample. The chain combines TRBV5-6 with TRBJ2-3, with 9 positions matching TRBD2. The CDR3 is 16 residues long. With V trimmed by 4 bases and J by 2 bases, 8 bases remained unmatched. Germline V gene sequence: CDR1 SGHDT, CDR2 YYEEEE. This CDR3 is CASSEFLAGSTDTQYF. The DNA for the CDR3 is TGTGCCAGCAGCGAATTTCTAGCGGGGTCCACAGATACGCAGTATTTT. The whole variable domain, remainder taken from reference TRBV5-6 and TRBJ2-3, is DAGVTQSPTHLIKTRGQQVTLRCSPKSGHDTVSWYQQALGQGPQFIFQYYEEEERQRGNFPDRFSGHQFPNYSSELNVNALLLGDSALYLCASSEFLAGSTDTQYFGPGTRLTVL.

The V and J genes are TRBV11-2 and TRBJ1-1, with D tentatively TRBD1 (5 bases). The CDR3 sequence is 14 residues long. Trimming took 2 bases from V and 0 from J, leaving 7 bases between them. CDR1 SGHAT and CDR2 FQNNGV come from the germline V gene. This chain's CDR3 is CASSLTDMNTEAFF. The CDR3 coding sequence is TGTGCCAGCAGCTTAACGGACATGAACACTGAAGCTTTCTTT. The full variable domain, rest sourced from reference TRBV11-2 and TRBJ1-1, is EAGVAQSPRYKIIEKRQSVAFWCNPISGHATLYWYQQILGQGPKLLIQFQNNGVVDDSQLPKDRFSAERLKGVDSTLKIQPAKLEDSAVYLCASSLTDMNTEAFFGQGTRLTVV.

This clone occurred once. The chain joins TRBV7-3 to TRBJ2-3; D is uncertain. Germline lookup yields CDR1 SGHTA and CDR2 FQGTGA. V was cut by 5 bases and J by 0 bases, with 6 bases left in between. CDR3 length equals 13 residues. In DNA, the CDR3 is TGTGCCAGCAGCGCCACTAGCACAGATACGCAGTATTTT. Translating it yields CASSATSTDTQYF.

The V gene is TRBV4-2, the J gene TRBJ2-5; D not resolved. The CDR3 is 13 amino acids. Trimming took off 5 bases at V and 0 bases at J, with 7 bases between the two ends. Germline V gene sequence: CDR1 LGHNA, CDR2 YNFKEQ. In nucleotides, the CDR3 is TGTGCCAGCAGCTCTACGTACCAAGAGACCCAGTACTTC. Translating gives CASSSTYQETQYF.

CDR3 coding DNA: TGTGCCAGCTCACCCCGACAGAAGAGCTCCTACGAGCAGTACTTC. Its translation is CASSPRQKSSYEQYF. J is TRBJ2-7 and V is TRBV18; tentatively, D is TRBD1 (5 bases). Germline CDR1 KGHSH, CDR2 LQKENI. The CDR3 length is 15 residues. V was clipped by 3 bases and J by 0 bases, with 12 bases between them.

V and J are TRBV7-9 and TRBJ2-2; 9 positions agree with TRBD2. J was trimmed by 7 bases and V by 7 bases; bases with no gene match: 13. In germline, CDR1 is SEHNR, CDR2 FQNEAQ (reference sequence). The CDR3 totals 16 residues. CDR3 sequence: CASNEIAGAGGGELFF. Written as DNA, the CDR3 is TGTGCCAGCAACGAAATAGCGGGGGCAGGTGGCGGGGAGCTGTTTTTT.

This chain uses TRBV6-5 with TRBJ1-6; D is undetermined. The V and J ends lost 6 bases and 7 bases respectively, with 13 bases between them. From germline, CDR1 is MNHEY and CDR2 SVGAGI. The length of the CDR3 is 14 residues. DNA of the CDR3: TGTGCCAGCAGCTTAGGGTTCGGCAATTCACCCCTCCACTTT. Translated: CASSLGFGNSPLHF.

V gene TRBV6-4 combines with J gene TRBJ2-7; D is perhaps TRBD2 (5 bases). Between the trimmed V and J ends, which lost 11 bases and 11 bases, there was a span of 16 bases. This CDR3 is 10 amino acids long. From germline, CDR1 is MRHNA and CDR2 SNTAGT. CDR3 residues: CALRGQTKYF. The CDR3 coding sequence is TGTGCCCTCCGTGGGCAGACTAAGTACTTC.

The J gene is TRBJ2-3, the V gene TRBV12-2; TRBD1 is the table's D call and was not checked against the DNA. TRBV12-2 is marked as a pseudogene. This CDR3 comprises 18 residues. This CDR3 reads CASRLWAGGDKSTDTQYF. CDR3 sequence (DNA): TGTGCAAGTCGCTTATGGGCAGGGGGCGATAAGAGCACAGATACGCAGTATTTT.

The CDR3 region is CATSRKPWETQYF. CDR3 nucleotide sequence: TGTGCCACCAGCAGAAAGCCCTGGGAGACCCAGTACTTC. The rearrangement links TRBV15 to TRBJ2-5; D remains ambiguous. The V and J ends lost 2 bases and 5 bases respectively, with 9 bases between them. The CDR3 runs to 13 residues. The germline gives CDR1 LNHNV, CDR2 YYDKDF (reference sequence).

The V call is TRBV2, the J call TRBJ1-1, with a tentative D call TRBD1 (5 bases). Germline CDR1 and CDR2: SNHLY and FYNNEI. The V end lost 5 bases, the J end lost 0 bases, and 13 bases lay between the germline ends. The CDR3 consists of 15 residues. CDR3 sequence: CASSPGPTLNTEAFF. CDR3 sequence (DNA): TGTGCCAGCAGTCCGGGACCCACTTTGAACACTGAAGCTTTCTTT.

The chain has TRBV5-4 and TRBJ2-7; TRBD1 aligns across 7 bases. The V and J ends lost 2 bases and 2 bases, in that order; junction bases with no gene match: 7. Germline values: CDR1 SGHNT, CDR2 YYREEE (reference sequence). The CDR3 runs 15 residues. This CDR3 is CASSLNRGGTYEQYF. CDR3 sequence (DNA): TGTGCCAGCAGCTTAAACAGGGGCGGCACCTACGAGCAGTACTTC.

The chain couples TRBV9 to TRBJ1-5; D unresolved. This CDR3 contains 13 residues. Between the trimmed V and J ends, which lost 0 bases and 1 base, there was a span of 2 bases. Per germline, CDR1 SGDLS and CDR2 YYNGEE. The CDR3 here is CASSVGSNQPQHF. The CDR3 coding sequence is TGTGCCAGCAGCGTAGGAAGCAATCAGCCCCAGCATTTT.

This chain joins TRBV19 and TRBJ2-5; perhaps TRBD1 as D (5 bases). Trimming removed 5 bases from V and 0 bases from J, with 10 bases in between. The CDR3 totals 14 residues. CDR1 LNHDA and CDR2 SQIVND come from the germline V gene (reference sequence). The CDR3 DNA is TGTGCCAGTAGTCCAAGACAGTACCAAGAGACCCAGTACTTC. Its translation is CASSPRQYQETQYF.

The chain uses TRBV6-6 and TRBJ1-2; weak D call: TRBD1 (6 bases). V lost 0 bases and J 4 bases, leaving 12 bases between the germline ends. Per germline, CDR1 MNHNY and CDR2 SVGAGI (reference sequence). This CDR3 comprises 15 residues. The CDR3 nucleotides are TGTGCCAGCAGTTACTCGAGTACAGGGTCCTATGGCTACACCTTC. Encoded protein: CASSYSSTGSYGYTF.

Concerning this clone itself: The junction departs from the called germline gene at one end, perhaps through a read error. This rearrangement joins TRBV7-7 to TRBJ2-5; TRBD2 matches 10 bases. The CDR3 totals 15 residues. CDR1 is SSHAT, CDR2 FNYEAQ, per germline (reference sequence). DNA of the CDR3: TGTGCTAGCAGCTTTAAACTAGCGGGGATCGAGACCCAGTACTTC. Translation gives CASSFKLAGIETQYF.